These 4 T cell receptor beta chains were sequenced from one sample in a study of T cell responses to AZD1222 COVID-19 vaccine. Produced via immunoSEQ multiplex PCR; TCRdb's table is partial and in-frame only. The data contain 150,000 or so clones, over 90% of them singletons. The material sequenced was peripheral blood, taken on day 0 of AZD1222 vaccination. The source of these receptors is an adult in good health.

V gene TRBV14 combines with J gene TRBJ1-2, with a possible D match to TRBD1 (6 bases). Germline CDR1 and CDR2: SGHDN and FVKESK. Trimming took off 2 bases at V and 6 bases at J, with 13 bases between the two ends. The CDR3 has 14 amino acids. CDR3 in DNA: TGTGCCAGCAGCCAAATAAACAGGGATGATGGCTACACCTTC. Translation: CASSQINRDDGYTF. The complete variable domain, with remaining parts taken from reference TRBV14 and TRBJ1-2, reads EAGVTQFPSHSVIEKGQTVTLRCDPISGHDNLYWYRRVMGKEIKFLLHFVKESKQDESGMPNNRFLAERTGGTYSTLKVQPAELEDSGVYFCASSQINRDDGYTFGSGTRLTVV.

The chain combines TRBV29-1 with TRBJ2-5; D is unclear. Per the germline V gene, CDR1 is SQVTM and CDR2 is ANQGSEA. CDR3 size: 12 residues. Trimming took off 5 bases at V and 7 bases at J, with 14 bases between the two ends. DNA for the CDR3: TGCAGCGTTCTCGACGATCCCGGGACCCAGTACTTC. This codes for CSVLDDPGTQYF. The full variable domain, its missing parts supplied by reference TRBV29-1 and TRBJ2-5, is SAVISQKPSRDICQRGTSLTIQCQVDSQVTMMFWYRQQPGQSLTLIATANQGSEATYESGFVIDKFPISRPNLTFSTLTVSNMSPEDSSIYLCSVLDDPGTQYFGPGTRLLVL.

This clone showed up just a few times. V gene TRBV6-5 combines with J gene TRBJ2-7; 7 bases agree with TRBD1. The V gene's germline CDR1 is MNHEY and CDR2 SVGAGI. V gave up 3 bases and J gave up 0 bases; unmatched junction bases: 2. This CDR3 has 14 amino acids. CDR3 sequence reads: CASSYGDSSYEQYF. DNA of the CDR3: TGTGCCAGCAGTTATGGGGACAGCTCCTACGAGCAGTACTTC.

The chain carries TRBV3-1 (or the pseudogene TRBV3-2) and TRBJ2-5, with 9 bases identical to TRBD2. The CDR3 covers 16 residues. V lost 3 bases, J lost 3 bases, and 8 bases stayed unmatched. Germline values: CDR1 LGHDT, CDR2 YNNKEL (reference sequence). The CDR3 sequence is CASSQIRLADEETQYF. CDR3 nucleotide sequence: TGTGCCAGCAGCCAGATCAGACTAGCGGACGAAGAGACCCAGTACTTC.